The TCR beta chain under discussion was sequenced for a study of metastatic and nonmetastatic thyroid tumors. In the study overall: Malignant thyroid and benign thyroid patients provided blood and tumor or nodule tissue whose repertoires were compared. Notes on the study in general: A significant increase in TCR beta diversity was reportedly seen in malignant thyroid tumors relative to benign nodules, in blood and tumor.

The CDR3 has 13 residues. From germline, CDR1 is MNHNS and CDR2 SASEGT. The V gene lost 5 bases and the J gene lost 6 bases, with 13 bases spanning the gap. This clone is medium-sized. What it recognizes is unknown. Per the study methods: Using the CDR3 differences seen across clinicopathological groups, the authors built a distant-metastasis classifier for papillary thyroid cancer, which was meant to discriminate distant-metastatic patients. TCRdb re-processed the PCR reads through MiXCR. V and J calls and clone size were set by TCRdb, not the authors. The sample contains over 25,000 clones, about 4.1% of which appear only once. There were no patients who had received any treatment before thyroid surgery.

The sequenced sample consisted of blood. The TCR comes from a female donor with papillary thyroid cancer or a benign thyroid nodule (not recorded which). Some clones in this sample may be carry-over from other donors' samples. V usage is TRBV6-1 and J usage is TRBJ1-1, with a weak D call TRBD1 (6 bases). For the CDR3, the DNA is TGTGCCAGCAGTTCTACAGGGTTGGCTGAAGCTTTCTTT. Translated: CASSSTGLAEAFF.